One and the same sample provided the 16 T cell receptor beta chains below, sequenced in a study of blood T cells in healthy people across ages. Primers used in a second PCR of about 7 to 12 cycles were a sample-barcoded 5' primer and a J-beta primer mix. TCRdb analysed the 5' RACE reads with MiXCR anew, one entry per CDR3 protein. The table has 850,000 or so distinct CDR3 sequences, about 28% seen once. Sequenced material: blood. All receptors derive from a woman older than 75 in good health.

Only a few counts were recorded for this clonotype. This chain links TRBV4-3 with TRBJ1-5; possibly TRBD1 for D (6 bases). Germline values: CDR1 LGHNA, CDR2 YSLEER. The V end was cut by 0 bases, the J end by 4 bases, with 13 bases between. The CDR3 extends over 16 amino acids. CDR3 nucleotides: TGCGCCAGCAGCCAAGATGCGACAGGATTAAATCAGCCCCAGCATTTT. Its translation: CASSQDATGLNQPQHF.

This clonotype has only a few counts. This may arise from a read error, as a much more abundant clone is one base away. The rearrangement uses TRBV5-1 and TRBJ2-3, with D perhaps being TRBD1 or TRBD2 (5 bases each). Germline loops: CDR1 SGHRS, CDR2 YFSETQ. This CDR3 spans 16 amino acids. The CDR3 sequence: CASGLGPSADTDTQYF. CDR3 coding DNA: TGCGCCAGCGGCTTGGGACCATCGGCAGACACAGATACGCAGTATTTT. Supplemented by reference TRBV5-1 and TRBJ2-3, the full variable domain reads KAGVTQTPRYLIKTRGQQVTLSCSPISGHRSVSWYQQTPGQGLQFLFEYFSETQRNKGNFPGRFSGRQFSNSRSEMNVSTLELGDSALYLCASGLGPSADTDTQYFGPGTRLTVL.

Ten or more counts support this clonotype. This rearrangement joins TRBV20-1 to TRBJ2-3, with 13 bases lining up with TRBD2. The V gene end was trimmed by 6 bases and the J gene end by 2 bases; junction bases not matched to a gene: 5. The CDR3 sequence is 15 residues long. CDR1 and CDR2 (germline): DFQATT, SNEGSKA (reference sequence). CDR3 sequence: CSAMGTSGVTDTQYF. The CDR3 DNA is TGCAGTGCCATGGGGACTAGCGGGGTCACAGATACGCAGTATTTT.

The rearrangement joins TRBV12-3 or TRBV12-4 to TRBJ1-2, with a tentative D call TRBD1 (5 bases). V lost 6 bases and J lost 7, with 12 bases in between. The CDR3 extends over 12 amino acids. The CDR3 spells CASSRLQGGYTF. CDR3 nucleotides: TGTGCCAGCAGCCGCCTCCAGGGTGGCTACACCTTC.

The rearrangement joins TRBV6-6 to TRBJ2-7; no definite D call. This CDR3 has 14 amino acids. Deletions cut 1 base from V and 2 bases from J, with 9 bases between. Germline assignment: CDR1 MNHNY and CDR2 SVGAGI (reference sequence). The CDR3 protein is CASSYLYGAYEQYF. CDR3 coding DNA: TGTGCCAGCAGTTACTTGTATGGGGCCTACGAGCAGTACTTC.

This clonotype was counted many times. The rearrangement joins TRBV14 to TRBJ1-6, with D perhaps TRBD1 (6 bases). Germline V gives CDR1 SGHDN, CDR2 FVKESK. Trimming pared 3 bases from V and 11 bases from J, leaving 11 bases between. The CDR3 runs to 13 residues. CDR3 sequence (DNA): TGTGCCAGCAGCCAGATACAGGGCGCACCCCTCCACTTT. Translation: CASSQIQGAPLHF.

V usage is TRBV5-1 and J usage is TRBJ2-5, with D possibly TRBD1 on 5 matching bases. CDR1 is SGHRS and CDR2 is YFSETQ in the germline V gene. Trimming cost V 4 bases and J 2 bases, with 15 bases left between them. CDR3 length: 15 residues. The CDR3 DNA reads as TGCGCCAGCAGCACATGCACCCCAGGGCAAGAGACCCAGTACTTC. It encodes CASSTCTPGQETQYF. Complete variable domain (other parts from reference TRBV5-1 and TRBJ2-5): KAGVTQTPRYLIKTRGQQVTLSCSPISGHRSVSWYQQTPGQGLQFLFEYFSETQRNKGNFPGRFSGRQFSNSRSEMNVSTLELGDSALYLCASSTCTPGQETQYFGPGTRLLVL.

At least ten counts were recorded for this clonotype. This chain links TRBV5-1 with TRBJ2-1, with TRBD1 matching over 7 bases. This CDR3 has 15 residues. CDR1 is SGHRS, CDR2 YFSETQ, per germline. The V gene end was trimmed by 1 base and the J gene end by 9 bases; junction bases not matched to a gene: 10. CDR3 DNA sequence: TGCGCCAGCAGCTTGTTGAAGGGGGCTCACGGTGAGCAGTTCTTC. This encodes CASSLLKGAHGEQFF.

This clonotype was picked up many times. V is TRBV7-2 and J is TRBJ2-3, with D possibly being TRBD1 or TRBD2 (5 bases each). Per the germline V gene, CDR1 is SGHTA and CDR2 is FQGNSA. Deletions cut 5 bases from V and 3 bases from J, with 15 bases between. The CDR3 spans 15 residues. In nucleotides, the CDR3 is TGTGCCAGCAGCCGGGGCCCCCCGAGGACAGATACGCAGTATTTT. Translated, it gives CASSRGPPRTDTQYF.

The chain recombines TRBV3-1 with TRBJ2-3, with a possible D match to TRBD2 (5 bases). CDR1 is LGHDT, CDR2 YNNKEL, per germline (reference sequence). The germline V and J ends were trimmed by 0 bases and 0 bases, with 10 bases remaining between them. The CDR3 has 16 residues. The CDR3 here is CASSQDGGASTDTQYF. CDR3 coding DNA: TGTGCCAGCAGCCAAGATGGAGGTGCTAGCACAGATACGCAGTATTTT.

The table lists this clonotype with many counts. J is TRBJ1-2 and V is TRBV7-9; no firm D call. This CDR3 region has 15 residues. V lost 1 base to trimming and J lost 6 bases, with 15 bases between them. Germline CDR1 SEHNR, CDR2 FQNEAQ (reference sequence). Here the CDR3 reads CASSLELASTNGYTF. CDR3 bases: TGTGCCAGCAGCTTAGAGTTGGCCTCAACCAATGGCTACACCTTC. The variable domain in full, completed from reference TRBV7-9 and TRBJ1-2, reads DTGVSQNPRHKITKRGQNVTFRCDPISEHNRLYWYRQTLGQGPEFLTYFQNEAQLEKSRLLSDRFSAERPKGSFSTLEIQRTEQGDSAMYLCASSLELASTNGYTFGSGTRLTVV.

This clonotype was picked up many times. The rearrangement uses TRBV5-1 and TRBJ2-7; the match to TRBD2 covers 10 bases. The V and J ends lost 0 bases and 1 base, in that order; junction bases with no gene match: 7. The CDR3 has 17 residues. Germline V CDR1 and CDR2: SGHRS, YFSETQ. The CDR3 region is CASSLGLAGAPSYEQYF. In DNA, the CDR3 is TGCGCCAGCAGCTTGGGGCTAGCGGGGGCACCGTCCTACGAGCAGTACTTC. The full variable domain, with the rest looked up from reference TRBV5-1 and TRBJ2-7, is KAGVTQTPRYLIKTRGQQVTLSCSPISGHRSVSWYQQTPGQGLQFLFEYFSETQRNKGNFPGRFSGRQFSNSRSEMNVSTLELGDSALYLCASSLGLAGAPSYEQYFGPGTRLTVT.

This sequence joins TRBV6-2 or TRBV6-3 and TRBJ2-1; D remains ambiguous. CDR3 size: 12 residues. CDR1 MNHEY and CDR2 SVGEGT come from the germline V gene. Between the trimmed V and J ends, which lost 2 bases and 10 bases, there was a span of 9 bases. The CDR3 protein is CASSYPPEEQFF. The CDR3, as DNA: TGTGCCAGCAGTTACCCCCCGGAGGAGCAGTTCTTC.

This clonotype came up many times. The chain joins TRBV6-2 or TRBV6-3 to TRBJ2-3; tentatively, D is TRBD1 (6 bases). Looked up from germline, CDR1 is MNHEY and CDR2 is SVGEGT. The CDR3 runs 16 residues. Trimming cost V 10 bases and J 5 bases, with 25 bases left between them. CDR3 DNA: TGTGCCACCGCCCGAACTGAAGGACAGATGGGAGATACGCAGTATTTT. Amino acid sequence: CATARTEGQMGDTQYF.

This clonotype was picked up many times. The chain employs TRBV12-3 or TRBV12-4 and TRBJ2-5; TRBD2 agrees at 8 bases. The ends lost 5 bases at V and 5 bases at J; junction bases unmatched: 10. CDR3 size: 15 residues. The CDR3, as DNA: TGTGCCAGCAGTCCCAGGACTAGCTCGGGGGAGACCCAGTACTTC. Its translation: CASSPRTSSGETQYF.

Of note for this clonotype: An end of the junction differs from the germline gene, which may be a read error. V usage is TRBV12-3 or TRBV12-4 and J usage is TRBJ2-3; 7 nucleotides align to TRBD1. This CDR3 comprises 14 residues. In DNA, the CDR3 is TGTGCCAGCACAAGGAGAGGGGGCCCAGATACGGAGTATTTT. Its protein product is CASTRRGGPDTEYF.